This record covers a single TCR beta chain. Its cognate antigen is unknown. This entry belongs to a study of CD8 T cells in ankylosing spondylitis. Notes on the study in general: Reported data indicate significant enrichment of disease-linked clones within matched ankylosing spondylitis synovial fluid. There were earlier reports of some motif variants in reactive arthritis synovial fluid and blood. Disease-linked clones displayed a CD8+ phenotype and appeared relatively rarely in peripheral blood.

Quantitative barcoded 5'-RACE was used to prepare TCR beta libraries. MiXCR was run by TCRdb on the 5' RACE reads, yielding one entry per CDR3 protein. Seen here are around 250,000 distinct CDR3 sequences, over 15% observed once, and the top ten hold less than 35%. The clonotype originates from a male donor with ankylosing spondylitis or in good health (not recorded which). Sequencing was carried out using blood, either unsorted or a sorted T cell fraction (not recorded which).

Written as DNA, the CDR3 is TGTGCCAGCAGTTCGGGACTAGCGGACAATGAGCAGTTCTTC. Protein sequence: CASSSGLADNEQFF. V usage is TRBV12-3 or TRBV12-4 and J usage is TRBJ2-1; 11 bases map to TRBD2. The CDR3 length is 14 residues. V lost 4 bases to trimming and J lost 5 bases; unmatched junction nucleotides: 1.